This T cell receptor beta chain was captured by sequencing in a study of vaccination and CD4 T cells after COVID-19. This CDR3 region has 13 residues. The V end was cut by 7 bases, the J end by 1 base, with 10 bases between. Germline V gene sequence: CDR1 MNHNS, CDR2 SASEGT. An Oncomine TCR Beta short-read assay was used to sequence the DNA from cultured CD4+ T cells. One entry per CDR3 protein results from TCRdb running MiXCR on the PCR reads. The sample contains some 7,000 distinct CDR3 sequences, roughly 23% of which appear only once. This clonotype was detected a few times. The antigen is unknown. Treatment here: roughly 10-day PBMC culture with coronavirus spike peptide pools or control peptides (ViraFEST assay).

The starting material was CD4+ T cells from blood, cultured in vitro, obtained after SARS-CoV-2 vaccination. The chain has TRBV6-1 and TRBJ2-5, with D possibly matching TRBD1 (6 bases). This receptor was obtained from a human donor who had recovered from COVID-19. CDR3 sequence: CASTGQIQETQYF. CDR3 in DNA: TGTGCCAGCACCGGACAGATCCAAGAGACCCAGTACTTC.